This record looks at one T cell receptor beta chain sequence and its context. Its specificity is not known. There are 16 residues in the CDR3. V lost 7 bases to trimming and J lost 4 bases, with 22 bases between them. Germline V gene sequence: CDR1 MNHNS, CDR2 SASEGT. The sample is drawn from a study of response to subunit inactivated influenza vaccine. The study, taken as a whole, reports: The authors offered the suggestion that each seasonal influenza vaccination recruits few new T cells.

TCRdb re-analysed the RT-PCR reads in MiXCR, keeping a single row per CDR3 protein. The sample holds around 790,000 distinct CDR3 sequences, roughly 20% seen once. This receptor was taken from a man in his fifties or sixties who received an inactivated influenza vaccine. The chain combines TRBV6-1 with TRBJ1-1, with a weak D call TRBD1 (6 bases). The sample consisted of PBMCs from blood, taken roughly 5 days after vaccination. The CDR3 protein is CASTLHREEGSTEAFF. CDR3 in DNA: TGTGCCAGCACCCTGCACAGGGAAGAGGGGTCCACTGAAGCTTTCTTT.